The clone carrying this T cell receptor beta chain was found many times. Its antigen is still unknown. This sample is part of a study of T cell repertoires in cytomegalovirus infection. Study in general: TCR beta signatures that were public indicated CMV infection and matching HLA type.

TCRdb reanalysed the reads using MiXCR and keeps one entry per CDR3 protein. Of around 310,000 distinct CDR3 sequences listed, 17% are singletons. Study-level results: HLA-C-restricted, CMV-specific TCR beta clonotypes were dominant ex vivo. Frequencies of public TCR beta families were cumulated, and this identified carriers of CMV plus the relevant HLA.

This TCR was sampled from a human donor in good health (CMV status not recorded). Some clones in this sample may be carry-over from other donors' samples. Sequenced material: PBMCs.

In DNA form, the CDR3 reads TGTGCCAGCAGCTTTGCAGGGACCTACGAGCAGTACTTC. This translates into CASSFAGTYEQYF. The chain recombines TRBV7-2 with TRBJ2-7, with D possibly matching TRBD1 (5 bases). Germline-derived CDR1 and CDR2 are SGHTA and FQGNSA. CDR3 length equals 13 residues. Trimming took 3 bases from V and 2 from J, leaving 8 bases between them.